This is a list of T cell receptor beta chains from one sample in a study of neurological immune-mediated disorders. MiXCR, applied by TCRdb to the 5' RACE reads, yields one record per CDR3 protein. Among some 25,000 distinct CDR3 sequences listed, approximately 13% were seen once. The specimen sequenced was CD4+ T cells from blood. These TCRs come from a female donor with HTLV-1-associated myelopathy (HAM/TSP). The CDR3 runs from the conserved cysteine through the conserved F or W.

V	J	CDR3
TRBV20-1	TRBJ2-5	CSAGDGETQYF
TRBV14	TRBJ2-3	CASSQDRSAFGDTQYF
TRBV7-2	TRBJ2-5	CASSLVTGEGETQYF
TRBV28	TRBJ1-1	CASRRPGDTEAFF
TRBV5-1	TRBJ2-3	CASSPRGGTDTQYF
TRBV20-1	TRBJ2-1	CSAEGASGRRREQFF
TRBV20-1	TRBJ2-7	CSAQGPGTGDYEQYF
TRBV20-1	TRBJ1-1	CSARRDRGRTEAFF
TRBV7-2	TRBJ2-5	CASSPDVRETQYF
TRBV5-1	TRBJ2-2	CASSYLAGDTGELFF
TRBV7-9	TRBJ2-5	CASSLVDGWETQYF
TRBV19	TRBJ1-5	CASSTSSRNQPQHF
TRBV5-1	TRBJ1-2	CASSLGLGSYGYTF
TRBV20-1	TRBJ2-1	CSAGATSGGEQFF
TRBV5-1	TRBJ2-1	CASSKGGHSSNNEQFF